The 25 T cell receptor beta chains in this list originate from one sample, sequenced in a study of shared clonotypes between healthy human individuals. Libraries were prepared by immunoSEQ multiplex PCR; TCRdb keeps only in-frame clonotypes and omits some of them. The table has about 300,000 clones, 74% seen once. Sequencing used memory CD4+ T cells sorted from blood. Subset noted: CD45RA-negative fraction. The receptors stem from a man aged 25-45 years in good health.

The chain carries TRBV7-2 and TRBJ2-7; the match to TRBD2 covers 14 bases. The CDR3 has 17 residues. V lost 6 bases to trimming and J lost 4 bases; unmatched junction nucleotides: 11. Germline V gene sequence: CDR1 SGHTA, CDR2 FQGNSA. The CDR3, as DNA: TGTGCCAGCAGACTAACCGGGACTAGCGGGAGTGTATACGAGCAGTACTTC. It specifies CASRLTGTSGSVYEQYF.

The rearrangement joins TRBV10-3 to TRBJ2-7, with a weak D call TRBD2 (7 bases). The V and J ends lost 0 bases and 3 bases respectively, with 21 bases between them. The germline CDR1 and CDR2 sequences are ENHRY and SYGVKD. This CDR3 region has 18 residues. The CDR3, as DNA: TGTGCCATCAGTGAGTCTCTTGGGGGGCGGGAGCTAGACTACGAGCAGTACTTC. Translation: CAISESLGGRELDYEQYF.

V is TRBV18 and J is TRBJ2-1, with D perhaps matching TRBD1 or TRBD2 (5 bases each). Germline V gene sequence: CDR1 KGHSH, CDR2 LQKENI. This CDR3 has 14 residues. V lost 5 bases, J lost 3 bases, and 11 bases lay in between. The CDR3 nucleotides read TGTGCCAGCTCAGGGGACCCCCGCTACAATGAGCAGTTCTTC. This codes for CASSGDPRYNEQFF.

The genes are TRBV6-4 and TRBJ2-1, with 7 bases lining up with TRBD2. There are 13 residues in the CDR3. The J segment lost 15 bases and the V segment lost 3 bases, leaving 11 bases of the junction unmatched. The germline V gene encodes CDR1 MRHNA and CDR2 SNTAGT. CDR3 region: CASSETGTKLPFF. The DNA for the CDR3 is TGTGCCAGCAGTGAAACCGGGACTAAACTGCCGTTCTTC.

The chain is built from TRBV7-8 and TRBJ1-1; D is ambiguous. V gave up 3 bases and J gave up 2 bases, with 7 bases separating them. The germline CDR1 and CDR2 sequences are SGHVS and FQNEAQ. The CDR3 has 13 amino acids. The CDR3: CASSLWENTEAFF. The CDR3 nucleotides are TGTGCCAGCAGCTTGTGGGAAAACACTGAAGCTTTCTTT.

The V call is TRBV7-7, the J call TRBJ1-1, with D maybe TRBD1 (5 bases). CDR1 is SSHAT, CDR2 FNYEAQ, per germline (reference sequence). The CDR3 length is 16 residues. V shed 5 bases and J shed 6 bases, with 22 bases lying between them. CDR3 residues: CASSRGGDTAVAEAFF. CDR3 sequence (DNA): TGTGCCAGCAGCCGGGGGGGAGACACGGCAGTGGCTGAAGCTTTCTTT.

This clone has only a few counts. The rearrangement joins TRBV28 to TRBJ1-5, with 8 bases matching TRBD1. The CDR3 is made up of 15 amino acids. V lost 2 bases to trimming and J lost 3 bases; unmatched junction nucleotides: 3. Germline CDR1 and CDR2: MDHEN and SYDVKM. The CDR3 bases are TGTGCCAGCAGTTTACGACAGGGGTCCAATCAGCCCCAGCATTTT. Protein sequence: CASSLRQGSNQPQHF. The entire variable domain, with the rest obtained from reference TRBV28 and TRBJ1-5, is as follows: DVKVTQSSRYLVKRTGEKVFLECVQDMDHENMFWYRQDPGLGLRLIYFSYDVKMKEKGDIPEGYSVSREKKERFSLILESASTNQTSMYLCASSLRQGSNQPQHFGDGTRLSIL.

This clone was seen a handful of times. The chain employs TRBV6-4 and TRBJ2-1; 11 bases match TRBD2. The junction had 8 bases not matched to a gene; V was cut back by 6 bases and J by 4 bases. The CDR3 covers 16 residues. Germline values: CDR1 MRHNA, CDR2 SNTAGT. CDR3 sequence reads: CASSPTGTSGYNEQFF. CDR3 bases: TGTGCCAGCAGCCCGACCGGGACTAGCGGTTACAATGAGCAGTTCTTC.

Only one count was recorded for this clone. For the CDR3, the DNA is TGTGCCAGCAGTTACGGCCCCTTGAACACTGAAGCTTTCTTT. Amino acid sequence: CASSYGPLNTEAFF. V gene TRBV6-6 combines with J gene TRBJ1-1, with no clear D. CDR1 is MNHNY and CDR2 is SVGAGI in the germline V gene (reference sequence). The CDR3 is 14 amino acids. The V end was cut by 2 bases, the J end by 0 bases, with 7 bases between.

This chain connects TRBV9 to TRBJ2-1; the D is unclear. The CDR3 contains 16 residues. Between the trimmed V and J ends, which lost 4 bases and 4 bases, there was a span of 18 bases. Germline CDR1 and CDR2: SGDLS and YYNGEE. CDR3 nucleotides: TGTGCCAGCAGCTTCCTCGGCGGAGCTGGGTACAATGAGCAGTTCTTC. Its translation: CASSFLGGAGYNEQFF.

The chain has TRBV5-4 and TRBJ2-3; D is tentatively TRBD1 or TRBD2 (6 bases each). V lost 4 bases to trimming and J lost 1 base, with 25 bases between them. Germline V CDR1 and CDR2: SGHNT, YYREEE (reference sequence). The CDR3 has 19 amino acids. The CDR3 region has the DNA TGTGCCAGCAGCGGTTGGCCGGGGGCGGAATCGCCTGGCACAGATACGCAGTATTTT. Translation gives CASSGWPGAESPGTDTQYF.

The V and J genes are TRBV27 and TRBJ1-2; unclear D gene. The germline CDR1 and CDR2 sequences are MNHEY and SMNVEV (reference sequence). V lost 2 bases and J 4 bases, leaving 5 bases between the germline ends. The CDR3 runs 12 residues. CDR3 nucleotides: TGTGCCAGCAGTTTAGTCTTCTATGGCTACACCTTC. Amino acids: CASSLVFYGYTF.

For the CDR3, the DNA is TGTGCCAGCAGGCGGGAATTCACAGATACGCAGTATTTT. Translation gives CASRREFTDTQYF. The chain combines TRBV5-4 with TRBJ2-3; possible D gene TRBD2, 6 bases. Germline values: CDR1 SGHNT, CDR2 YYREEE (reference sequence). This CDR3 is 13 amino acids long. Trimming removed 5 bases from V and 2 bases from J, with 9 bases in between.

The CDR3 region is CASSSTSGSYEQYF. The CDR3 bases are TGTGCCAGCAGCAGTACTAGCGGGAGTTACGAGCAGTACTTC. V gene TRBV6-5 combines with J gene TRBJ2-7; 11 bases are a match to TRBD2. CDR1 is MNHEY and CDR2 is SVGAGI in the germline V gene. V trimming: 6 bases; J trimming: 4 bases; junction bases outside the gene matches: 5. The CDR3 length is 14 residues.

This clone was observed at least ten times. This chain uses TRBV11-2 with TRBJ2-7; 8 bases align to TRBD2. In germline, CDR1 is SGHAT, CDR2 FQNNGV. The J segment lost 5 bases and the V segment lost 2 bases, leaving 8 bases of the junction unmatched. The CDR3 spans 15 residues. The chain's CDR3 is CASSLTHGLANEQYF. For the CDR3, the DNA is TGTGCCAGCAGCTTAACCCACGGACTAGCTAACGAGCAGTACTTC.

V is TRBV9 and J is TRBJ2-3; 7 bases map to TRBD1. Germline V gene data show CDR1 as SGDLS and CDR2 as YYNGEE. The CDR3 spans 16 residues. The V and J ends lost 3 bases and 0 bases, in that order; junction bases with no gene match: 7. CDR3 DNA sequence: TGTGCCAGCAGCGCCTCTACAGGGGCTAGCACAGATACGCAGTATTTT. Amino acids: CASSASTGASTDTQYF.

The J gene is TRBJ2-2, the V gene TRBV13, with D perhaps TRBD1 (6 bases). The CDR3 loop spans 14 amino acids. Germline CDR1 is PRHDT and CDR2 is FYEKMQ (reference sequence). V lost 3 bases and J 7 bases, leaving 12 bases between the germline ends. CDR3 loop: CASSFYRAGGELFF. The DNA for the CDR3 is TGTGCCAGCAGCTTCTACAGGGCGGGCGGGGAGCTGTTTTTT. Drawing the rest from reference TRBV13 and TRBJ2-2, the complete variable domain is AAGVIQSPRHLIKEKRETATLKCYPIPRHDTVYWYQQGPGQDPQFLISFYEKMQSDKGSIPDRFSAQQFSDYHSELNMSSLELGDSALYFCASSFYRAGGELFFGEGSRLTVL.

V and J are TRBV4-1 and TRBJ1-2, with D possibly matching TRBD1 (6 bases). V was pared by 1 base and J by 3 bases, with 15 bases between. Germline CDR1 is MGHRA and CDR2 is YSYEKL. The CDR3 spans 16 residues. CDR3 residues: CASSQVPGDGDYGYTF. The CDR3 bases are TGCGCCAGCAGCCAAGTCCCAGGGGATGGGGACTATGGCTACACCTTC.

This clone has at least ten counts. As DNA, the CDR3 is TGCGCCAGCAGCTTAAACCTTAATGAGCAGTTCTTC. Translation: CASSLNLNEQFF. The rearrangement joins TRBV5-1 to TRBJ2-1; D is unresolved. CDR3 length equals 12 residues. V was cut by 2 bases and J by 7 bases, with 7 bases left in between. Looked up from germline, CDR1 is SGHRS and CDR2 is YFSETQ.

Concerning this clone itself: At the DNA level, this CDR3 is encoded by other sequences in the same sample as well. This sequence joins TRBV7-2 and TRBJ2-1; D unresolved. The length of the CDR3 is 13 residues. V lost 4 bases and J lost 7, with 11 bases in between. Germline loops: CDR1 SGHTA, CDR2 FQGNSA. Written as DNA, the CDR3 is TGTGCCAGCAGCTCTCGGGTGGGGAATGAGCAGTTCTTC. This sequence encodes CASSSRVGNEQFF.

The J gene is TRBJ1-4, the V gene TRBV28, with D tentatively TRBD1 (5 bases). This CDR3 is 15 amino acids long. Germline V lookup: CDR1 MDHEN, CDR2 SYDVKM. The V gene lost 5 bases and the J gene lost 8 bases, with 18 bases spanning the gap. The CDR3 protein is CASSPMGRFSEKLFF. The CDR3 coding sequence is TGTGCCAGCAGTCCAATGGGACGTTTCTCGGAAAAACTGTTTTTT.

This clone was detected many times. The rearrangement joins TRBV19 to TRBJ1-5; 7 bases are shared with TRBD1. The CDR3 runs 16 residues. The V segment lost 3 bases and the J segment 6 bases; nucleotides outside the gene matches: 11. Germline-derived CDR1 and CDR2 are LNHDA and SQIVND (reference sequence). The DNA of the CDR3 is TGTGCCAGTAGTATTTTCAGGGGGACTCGGAGTCAGCCCCAGCATTTT. Protein sequence: CASSIFRGTRSQPQHF.

The chain joins TRBV7-9 to TRBJ2-1; 8 nucleotides align to TRBD2. V lost 5 bases and J lost 6; bases outside the gene matches: 9. The CDR3 sequence is 15 residues long. CDR1 is SEHNR and CDR2 is FQNEAQ in the germline V gene (reference sequence). The DNA of the CDR3 is TGTGCCAGCAGCCTTTATGCCGGGACTAGCAATGAGCAGTTCTTC. This codes for CASSLYAGTSNEQFF.

This chain's CDR3 is CSVAEGPTNEKLFF. In DNA, the CDR3 is TGCAGCGTTGCGGAAGGACCGACCAATGAAAAACTGTTTTTT. The genes are TRBV29-1 and TRBJ1-4; D not certain. This CDR3 spans 14 amino acids. Germline V gives CDR1 SQVTM, CDR2 ANQGSEA. V was shortened by 4 bases and J by 5 bases, with 14 bases between the two germline ends.

V usage is TRBV19 and J usage is TRBJ1-5, with D perhaps matching TRBD1 (5 bases). The V end was cut by 0 bases, the J end by 6 bases, with 6 bases between. The CDR3 spans 13 residues. Germline V CDR1 and CDR2: LNHDA, SQIVND (reference sequence). CDR3 amino acids: CASSIEGTQPQHF. The CDR3 DNA follows: TGTGCCAGTAGTATAGAAGGGACTCAGCCCCAGCATTTT. Combining the CDR3 with reference TRBV19 and TRBJ1-5 gives the whole variable domain DGGITQSPKYLFRKEGQNVTLSCEQNLNHDAMYWYRQDPGQGLRLIYYSQIVNDFQKGDIAEGYSVSREKKESFPLTVTSAQKNPTAFYLCASSIEGTQPQHFGDGTRLSIL.